This TCR beta chain is drawn from a study of regulatory T cells in long-lasting Graves disease. Trimming cost V 1 base and J 0 bases, with 10 bases left between them. Germline CDR1 is SGHVS and CDR2 is FNYEAQ. The CDR3 consists of 16 residues. The time point is: newly diagnosed GD, antithyroid drugs for less than 3 months. The authors made the TCR library using RNA they extracted from PBMCs. Construction of the TCR beta libraries employed iRepertoire HTBI primers in conjunction with Arm-PCR of CDR3 regions. TCRdb passed the multiplex PCR reads through MiXCR, listing each CDR3 protein once. The table lists 560,000 or so distinct CDR3 sequences, 15% to 20% of them singletons. This clonotype was counted between two and nine times. These data were also filed under a second study, of T cells in Graves' hyperthyroidism and ophthalmopathy. That investigation notes: The HTBI set primed first-round TCR CDR3 RT-PCR.

The V call is TRBV7-6, the J call TRBJ2-1; D is uncertain. This specimen consisted of peripheral blood mononuclear cells (PBMCs), obtained at new diagnosis, from a patient treated with antithyroid drugs. This TCR was recovered from a man younger than 35 with Graves disease. CDR3 protein: CASSLGGPSSYNEQFF. The CDR3 nucleotides are TGTGCCAGCAGCTTAGGAGGTCCCAGCTCCTACAATGAGCAGTTCTTC. Together with reference TRBV7-6 and TRBJ2-1, the CDR3 gives the full variable domain: GAGVSQSPRYKVTKRGQDVALRCDPISGHVSLYWYRQALGQGPEFLTYFNYEAQQDKSGLPNDRFSAERPEGSISTLTIQRTEQRDSAMYRCASSLGGPSSYNEQFFGPGTRLTVL.